The TCR beta chain under discussion was sequenced for a study of blood T cell repertoires in COVID-19. Germline V CDR1 and CDR2: GTSNPN, SVGIG (reference sequence). This CDR3 comprises 13 residues. The ends were cut back, 0 bases at V and 8 bases at J, with 10 bases in the middle. Libraries were prepared by immunoSEQ multiplex PCR; TCRdb keeps only in-frame clonotypes and omits some of them. Counted here are about 380,000 clones, 88% occurring once; the ten biggest clones make up more than 0.95%. Source material: PBMCs or T cells enriched from blood (not recorded which). The chain is built from TRBV30 and TRBJ2-2, with unresolved D. The receptor was derived from a woman aged 18-29 years who had recovered from COVID-19. In DNA, the CDR3 is TGTGCCTGGAGTGTAGCCCCGGGTGGGGAGCTGTTTTTT. Translated: CAWSVAPGGELFF.